This is a list of T cell receptor beta chains from one sample in a study of T cell changes during pregnancy in multiple sclerosis. Data came from immunoSEQ multiplex PCR; TCRdb stores just in-frame clones and leaves some out. Of tens of thousands of clones in the sample, about 94% were seen once. Material: peripheral blood, obtained in the first trimester of pregnancy. Receptors originate from a female donor in good health, enrolled as a control in a pregnancy study. The CDR3 runs from the conserved cysteine through the conserved F or W. The order of the fields is D gene, clone size, J gene, V gene, CDR3 DNA, CDR3 protein. D genes are given only for firm matches. Size tells how often a clone was seen (once, few, many) or the class of an expanded clone, and some rows leave it out.

>.|.|TRBJ2-1|TRBV27
TGTGCCAGCAGTTTACCCGGGAGCAATGAGCAGTTCTTC
CASSLPGSNEQFF
>.|.|TRBJ2-3|TRBV13
TGTGCCAGCAGCCCCCCGGGGGGACATAGCACAGATACGCAGTATTTT
CASSPPGGHSTDTQYF
>TRBD2|once|TRBJ2-1|TRBV29-1
TGCAGCGTTGAAGCGGGAGGTTATCATGAGCAGTTCTTC
CSVEAGGYHEQFF
>.|.|TRBJ2-3|TRBV5-1
TGCGCCAGCAGGTCTGGTAGCTCGAGAGATACGCAGTATTTT
CASRSGSSRDTQYF
>.|.|TRBJ1-5|TRBV2
TGTGCCAGCAGGTTCCGGGGGGCTAGCAATCAGCCCCAGCATTTT
CASRFRGASNQPQHF
>TRBD1|.|TRBJ1-5|TRBV7-2
TGTGCCAGCAGCCCCCATCGACAGGGGCATCAGCCCCAGCATTTT
CASSPHRQGHQPQHF
>TRBD2|once|TRBJ2-2|TRBV5-1
TGCGCCAGCAGCTTCGGGACTAGCGTCAACACCGGGGAGCTGTTTTTT
CASSFGTSVNTGELFF
>.|.|TRBJ2-3|TRBV5-4
TGTGCCAGCAGCCTATATAGCACAGATACGCAGTATTTT
CASSLYSTDTQYF
>.|.|TRBJ2-7|TRBV28
TGTGCCAGCAGTTCCCGGGACTTTAGATACTTC
CASSSRDFRYF
>.|.|TRBJ2-1|TRBV19
TGTGCCAGTAGTTCCGGGTCCTCATGGGGCGAGCAGTTCTTC
CASSSGSSWGEQFF
>.|.|TRBJ2-2|TRBV5-6
TGTGCCAGCGCGGGGGCGAGGACCGGGGAGCTGTTTTTT
CASAGARTGELFF
>.|few|TRBJ1-1|TRBV4-2
TGTGCCAGCAGCCAAGATTACGGGACTGAAGCTTTCTTT
CASSQDYGTEAFF
>TRBD2|.|TRBJ2-7|TRBV28
TGTGCCAGCAGTTTAGCGGGTCGTGGTAGCGGGCTCAACGAGCAGTACTTC
CASSLAGRGSGLNEQYF
>.|.|TRBJ2-6|TRBV15
TGTGCCACCAGCAGAGCGGGATCCGGGGCCAACGTCCTGACTTTC
CATSRAGSGANVLTF
>.|.|TRBJ2-2|TRBV7-8
TGTGCCAGCGTAAACAGAGCCCAAACCGGGGAGCTGTTTTTT
CASVNRAQTGELFF
>.|.|TRBJ2-1|TRBV6-1
TGTGCCAGCAGGTCTTCGATGAGCTCCTACAATGAGCAGTTCTTC
CASRSSMSSYNEQFF
>TRBD2|.|TRBJ2-1|TRBV19
TGTGCCAGTAGAAGCCTTTTAAGCGGGACGTCCTACAATGAGCAGTTCTTC
CASRSLLSGTSYNEQFF
>.|.|TRBJ2-4|TRBV6-6
TGTGCCAGCCGTAACATTCAGTACTTC
CASRNIQYF
>.|.|TRBJ1-4|TRBV5-1
TGCGCCAGCAGCCAGGCAGCGCGGGGGGACGGGAAACTGTTTTTT
CASSQAARGDGKLFF
>TRBD1|few|TRBJ1-3|TRBV4-1
TGCGCCAGCAGCCAGGATGACAGGGAGGGAAACACCATATATTTT
CASSQDDREGNTIYF
>TRBD1|.|TRBJ2-7|TRBV28
TGTGCCAGCAGTACGCCAGGGGGCAAGGTGTACGAGCAGTACTTC
CASSTPGGKVYEQYF
>.|.|TRBJ1-4|TRBV6-4
TGTGCCAGCAGTGAAGGGGGGGGAGCTAATGAAAAACTGTTTTTT
CASSEGGGANEKLFF
>.|.|TRBJ2-1|TRBV28
TGTGCCAGCAGTTTGGGTGGAGCGACCTACAATGAGCAGTTCTTC
CASSLGGATYNEQFF
>TRBD1|.|TRBJ1-5|TRBV5-1
TGCGCCAGCAGCCCGGGACAGGGGAATCAGCCCCAGCATTTT
CASSPGQGNQPQHF
>TRBD2|once|TRBJ2-3|TRBV5-6
TGTGCCAGCAGCTTAGGACTAGCGGGAGGCCCCAGGGCAGATACGCAGTATTTT
CASSLGLAGGPRADTQYF
>TRBD2|once|TRBJ2-5|TRBV5-1
TGCGCCAGCAGCTTGTCGAGGGCTAGCGGGGAGACCCAGTACTTC
CASSLSRASGETQYF
>.|.|TRBJ1-1|TRBV9
TGTGCCAGCAGCGCATCAGTTGGGGAGGGGGTTGACGCTTTCTTT
CASSASVGEGVDAFF
>TRBD1|.|TRBJ1-2|TRBV5-4
TGTGCCAGCAGCGACCGGGACAGAGACTATGGCTACACCTTC
CASSDRDRDYGYTF
>.|.|TRBJ2-7|TRBV27
TGTGCCAGCAGTTTAAGGGACACGTACGAGCAGTACTTC
CASSLRDTYEQYF
>.|.|TRBJ2-3|TRBV7-9
TGTGCCAGCAGCTTAGCGCTTCCCAGAACAGACGGCACAGATACGCAGTATTTT
CASSLALPRTDGTDTQYF
>TRBD1|.|TRBJ2-7|TRBV19
TGTGCCAGTAGTCCCAGACAGGGGCTCGAGCAGTACTTC
CASSPRQGLEQYF
>.|.|TRBJ2-2|TRBV14
TGTGCCAGCAGCCCCTGGTTTTCGGTGACCGGGGAGCTGTTTTTT
CASSPWFSVTGELFF
>.|.|TRBJ1-1|TRBV5-1
TGCGCCAGCAGCTTGGCCGGGGGAGGCACTGAAGCTTTCTTT
CASSLAGGGTEAFF
>TRBD1|once|TRBJ2-3|TRBV19
TGTGCCAGTAGTGCGTGGACAGGGGGGGGGACAGATACGCAGTATTTT
CASSAWTGGGTDTQYF
>.|.|TRBJ1-4|TRBV5-1
TGCGCCAGCAGCTTTGGGGCTCCACGGGAAAAACTGTTTTTT
CASSFGAPREKLFF
>.|.|TRBJ2-1|TRBV5-1
TGCGCCAGCAGACCCACCAGTTACAATGAGCAGTTCTTC
CASRPTSYNEQFF
>.|.|TRBJ2-2|TRBV5-1
TGCGCCAGCAGCGCGGGGTATGAAGGCGGGGAGCTGTTTTTT
CASSAGYEGGELFF
>.|.|TRBJ1-1|TRBV2
TGTGCCAGCAGTGATAGCCCGGAGGCTGAAGCTTTCTTT
CASSDSPEAEAFF
>TRBD2|.|TRBJ2-5|TRBV5-4
TGTGCCAGCAGCTTATTAGCGGGAGAAGACCAAGAGACCCAGTACTTC
CASSLLAGEDQETQYF
>TRBD1|.|TRBJ1-5|TRBV29-1
TGCAGCGCCGGCGAGACAGGGAATCAGCCCCAGCATTTT
CSAGETGNQPQHF
>TRBD2|.|TRBJ2-7|TRBV27
TGTGCCAGCAGTCCGGGACTAGGATACGAGCAGTACTTC
CASSPGLGYEQYF
>.|.|TRBJ2-1|TRBV5-6
TGTGCCAGCAGCTTGTTTGCTACGGGCTACAATGAGCAGTTCTTC
CASSLFATGYNEQFF